The TCR beta chain described here comes from a study of blood T cell repertoires in COVID-19. Across the study: PBMCs, B-cell-depleted T cells, or T cells were the source of the cDNA or gDNA that made up the material.

CDR1 KGHSY and CDR2 FQNENV come from the germline V gene. V lost 0 bases, J lost 7 bases, and 3 bases stayed unmatched. The CDR3 extends over 15 amino acids. Per the authors' pipeline: By means of reference gene primer amplification, nucleated cell counts were estimated. Generated by immunoSEQ multiplex PCR, the TCRdb table keeps only in-frame clones and is missing some. V and J calls and clone size are those listed in that table; D and trimming were worked out from the DNA. The sample lists about 45,000 clones; more than 60% were seen once. This chain uses TRBV16 with TRBJ2-1, with TRBD1 matching 10 bases. The material sequenced was peripheral blood. The origin of this receptor is a woman between 65 and 79 years old with acute or convalescent COVID-19. CDR3 sequence reads: CASSQSGQGVNEQFF. For the CDR3, the DNA is TGTGCCAGCAGCCAATCAGGACAGGGGGTTAATGAGCAGTTCTTC.